Following are 25 T cell receptor beta chains from one sample sequenced in a study of shared clonotypes between healthy human individuals. Clones were sequenced by immunoSEQ multiplex PCR, and TCRdb holds only the in-frame ones, with some missing. The table includes roughly 480,000 clones, about 80% detected once. Source material: PBMCs. These receptors were obtained from a woman aged 40-49 years in good health. Some clones in this sample may be carry-over from other donors' samples.

The count of this clone is one. The chain is built from TRBV28 and TRBJ2-6; D uncertain. With 5 bases removed from V and 0 bases from J, the gap between germline ends came to 11 bases. Per the germline V gene, CDR1 is MDHEN and CDR2 is SYDVKM. The CDR3 runs to 16 residues. CDR3 nucleotides: TGTGCCAGCAGTACCCAATACAGCTCTGGGGCCAACGTCCTGACTTTC. It specifies CASSTQYSSGANVLTF.

The chain links TRBV19 to TRBJ1-1; 8 bases match TRBD1. CDR3 length equals 15 residues. Germline trimming cut 1 base from V and 3 bases from J; bases unmatched to any gene: 4. Germline CDR1 and CDR2: LNHDA and SQIVND (reference sequence). CDR3 DNA: TGTGCCAGTAGTATAGGACAGGGGCGAGACACTGAAGCTTTCTTT. Amino acid sequence: CASSIGQGRDTEAFF.

Notes on this clone: This may stem from a read error, because a much larger clone lies one nucleotide away. This sample also contains other DNA sequences that code for the same CDR3. J is TRBJ2-7 and V is TRBV7-2; possibly TRBD2 for D (5 bases). V lost 2 bases and J lost 0, with 8 bases in between. The CDR3 spans 14 residues. Per the germline V gene, CDR1 is SGHTA and CDR2 is FQGNSA. In nucleotides, the CDR3 is TGTGCCAGCAGCTTACAAGGGAGCTCCTACGAGCAGTACTTC. It yields the protein CASSLQGSSYEQYF.

The chain couples TRBV18 to TRBJ2-7; D possibly corresponds to TRBD2 (5 bases). The CDR3 runs 14 residues. V lost 1 base and J 3 bases, leaving 10 bases between the germline ends. Germline CDR1 reads KGHSH; CDR2 reads LQKENI. This CDR3 is CASSPQLGSYEQYF. The CDR3 bases are TGTGCCAGCTCACCACAGCTGGGGAGCTACGAGCAGTACTTC. The variable domain in full, with the rest retrieved from reference TRBV18 and TRBJ2-7, is NAGVMQNPRHLVRRRGQEARLRCSPMKGHSHVYWYRQLPEEGLKFMVYLQKENIIDESGMPKERFSAEFPKEGPSILRIQQVVRGDSAAYFCASSPQLGSYEQYFGPGTRLTVT.

The chain couples TRBV5-5 to TRBJ2-1; 14 bases map to TRBD2. This CDR3 region has 15 residues. J lost 7 bases, V lost 4 bases, and 4 bases had no gene match. The germline V gene encodes CDR1 SGHKS and CDR2 YYEKEE (reference sequence). The CDR3 coding sequence is TGTGCCAGCAGCCTCTGGACTAGCGGGGGGAATGAGCAGTTCTTC. This encodes CASSLWTSGGNEQFF.

This clone has only one observation. V and J are TRBV7-2 and TRBJ2-3; 8 nucleotides line up with TRBD1. V was clipped by 5 bases and J by 6 bases; unmatched bases: 4. This CDR3 spans 13 amino acids. The germline gives CDR1 SGHTA, CDR2 FQGNSA. As DNA, the CDR3 is TGTGCCAGCAGCCCGACAGGGGCCGATACGCAGTATTTT. This sequence encodes CASSPTGADTQYF.

The rearrangement uses TRBV6-1 and TRBJ2-1; possibly TRBD2 for D (5 bases). V dropped 3 bases and J dropped 2 bases, with 14 bases sitting between them. The CDR3 is made up of 16 amino acids. The V gene's germline CDR1 is MNHNS and CDR2 SASEGT. CDR3 sequence: CASSERADWTYNEQFF. Here the CDR3 DNA reads TGTGCCAGCAGTGAGAGGGCCGACTGGACCTACAATGAGCAGTTCTTC.

This clone was seen a few times. A read error may explain this, as a much larger clone is one base away. Other nucleotide sequences from this sample produce the same CDR3. The V and J genes are TRBV25-1 and TRBJ1-1, with D hard to call. The CDR3 spans 11 residues. Between the trimmed V and J ends, which lost 6 bases and 1 base, there was a span of 3 bases. From germline, CDR1 is MGHDK and CDR2 SYGVNS. For the CDR3, the DNA is TGTGCCAGCAGCGAGAACACTGAAGCTTTCTTT. Protein product: CASSENTEAFF.

The table lists this clone with many counts. The V call is TRBV6-1, the J call TRBJ1-1; D is unclear. V dropped 2 bases and J dropped 1 base, with 8 bases sitting between them. The CDR3 contains 14 residues. Looked up from germline, CDR1 is MNHNS and CDR2 is SASEGT. The CDR3 bases are TGTGCCAGCAGTGAACATATAAAGAACACTGAAGCTTTCTTT. Residues: CASSEHIKNTEAFF.

The chain carries TRBV7-2 and TRBJ2-2, with 9 bases fitting TRBD2. The V gene end was trimmed by 3 bases and the J gene end by 7 bases; junction bases not matched to a gene: 9. Germline assignment: CDR1 SGHTA and CDR2 FQGNSA. The CDR3 is 16 amino acids. The CDR3 coding sequence is TGTGCCAGCAGCTTGACTAGCGGAGGGGCCCACGGGGAGCTGTTTTTT. Translating gives CASSLTSGGAHGELFF.

V is TRBV28 and J is TRBJ2-7, with 10 nucleotides matching TRBD2. V gave up 5 bases and J gave up 3 bases; unmatched junction bases: 4. The CDR3 totals 14 residues. Germline V gene sequence: CDR1 MDHEN, CDR2 SYDVKM. The CDR3 here is CASSGTSELYEQYF. The DNA for the CDR3 is TGTGCCAGCAGTGGGACTAGCGAACTCTACGAGCAGTACTTC.

V is TRBV6-4 and J is TRBJ1-5; D gene ambiguous. This CDR3 has 13 residues. V lost 4 bases and J lost 4, with 8 bases in between. Per germline, CDR1 MRHNA and CDR2 SNTAGT. CDR3 sequence reads: CASSVEINQPQHF. The CDR3 DNA sequence: TGTGCCAGCAGTGTGGAAATAAATCAGCCCCAGCATTTT.

The rearrangement uses TRBV7-3 and TRBJ2-6, with D unresolved. Germline V gene data show CDR1 as SGHTA and CDR2 as FQGTGA. There are 16 residues in the CDR3. V was clipped by 1 base and J by 0 bases, with 7 bases between them. The CDR3: CASSLNGRSGANVLTF. The CDR3 nucleotides are TGTGCCAGCAGCTTAAATGGTCGCTCTGGGGCCAACGTCCTGACTTTC.

This clone has more than one count but fewer than ten. The gene calls are TRBV4-1 and TRBJ1-2; D is possibly TRBD1 (5 bases). This CDR3 is 15 amino acids long. The V gene lost 3 bases and the J gene lost 4 bases, with 15 bases spanning the gap. CDR1 is MGHRA and CDR2 is YSYEKL in the germline V gene. CDR3 nucleotides: TGCGCCAGCAGCCAGGGATCGGGACGGAGCTATGGCTACACCTTC. It codes for CASSQGSGRSYGYTF.

The chain couples TRBV7-2 to TRBJ1-6; TRBD1 matches at 7 bases. Germline lookup yields CDR1 SGHTA and CDR2 FQGNSA. The ends lost 1 base at V and 4 bases at J; junction bases unmatched: 10. The CDR3 has 18 residues. CDR3 residues: CASSLGLGRGLYNSPLHF. For the CDR3, the DNA is TGTGCCAGCAGCTTAGGGTTGGGCAGGGGGTTATATAATTCACCCCTCCACTTT.

The chain uses TRBV18 and TRBJ2-1, with TRBD2 matching over 7 bases. This CDR3 comprises 16 residues. J gave up 7 bases and V 2 bases, and 11 bases lay outside the gene matches. The germline CDR1 and CDR2 sequences are KGHSH and LQKENI. The CDR3 bases are TGTGCCAGCTCACCATCAAGGACGGGAGCGGGGAATGAGCAGTTCTTC. This gives the protein CASSPSRTGAGNEQFF.

In its sample, this clone was seen many times. The CDR3 protein is CASSNRGRGYGYTF. The CDR3 DNA sequence: TGTGCCAGCAGCAATAGGGGGCGCGGGTATGGCTACACCTTC. The chain links TRBV28 to TRBJ1-2; TRBD1 agrees at 7 bases. This CDR3 spans 14 amino acids. V lost 6 bases, J lost 5 bases, and 9 bases stayed unmatched. From germline, CDR1 is MDHEN and CDR2 SYDVKM.

The CDR3 DNA follows: TGTGCCAGCTCACCACAACAGAACAAGGTCGAGCAGTACTTC. Translation gives CASSPQQNKVEQYF. J is TRBJ2-7 and V is TRBV18; unclear D gene. The CDR3 is 14 amino acids. Looked up from germline, CDR1 is KGHSH and CDR2 is LQKENI. V was shortened by 1 base and J by 6 bases, with 13 bases between the two germline ends.

The genes are TRBV28 and TRBJ2-7; D assignment may be TRBD1 or TRBD2 (6 bases each). The CDR3 is 14 amino acids. Trimming removed 7 bases at V and 3 bases at J, with 16 bases between. Germline assignment: CDR1 MDHEN and CDR2 SYDVKM. DNA of the CDR3: TGTGCCAGCAATCCTCACGGGGGCCGCTACGAGCAGTACTTC. This gives the protein CASNPHGGRYEQYF.

The chain employs TRBV7-2 and TRBJ2-2; 9 nucleotides agree with TRBD2. Germline-derived CDR1 and CDR2 are SGHTA and FQGNSA. V lost 1 base and J lost 6; bases outside the gene matches: 0. The CDR3 sequence is 14 residues long. CDR3 region: CASSLERGAGELFF. The CDR3 nucleotides read TGTGCCAGCAGCTTAGAGCGGGGGGCCGGGGAGCTGTTTTTT.

V usage is TRBV4-2 and J usage is TRBJ1-1; maybe TRBD1 (5 bases). The V end was cut by 0 bases, the J end by 11 bases, with 13 bases between. The CDR3 is made up of 13 amino acids. Per germline, CDR1 LGHNA and CDR2 YNFKEQ. CDR3 bases: TGTGCCAGCAGCCAAGATTGGGCCAGGGACGCTTTCTTT. This encodes CASSQDWARDAFF.

This rearrangement joins TRBV7-3 to TRBJ2-5; 15 bases fit TRBD2. Unmatched junction bases numbered 5, after V lost 2 bases and J lost 4 bases. Germline CDR1 SGHTA, CDR2 FQGTGA. The length of the CDR3 is 17 residues. In nucleotides, the CDR3 is TGTGCCAGCAGCTTAGGGACTAGCGGGAGGACGGTAGAGACCCAGTACTTC. It is translated as CASSLGTSGRTVETQYF.

The J gene is TRBJ1-1, the V gene TRBV25-1; the D is unclear. The CDR3 extends over 13 amino acids. V was clipped by 6 bases and J by 3 bases, with 11 bases between them. Germline V gene data show CDR1 as MGHDK and CDR2 as SYGVNS. The CDR3 DNA reads TGTGCCAGCAGGGTCGCTACACACACTGAAGCTTTCTTT. Its translation is CASRVATHTEAFF.

The rearrangement links TRBV15 to TRBJ1-1; 7 bases line up with TRBD1. This CDR3 spans 14 amino acids. The V gene's germline CDR1 is LNHNV and CDR2 YYDKDF (reference sequence). With V trimmed by 4 bases and J by 1 base, 3 bases remained unmatched. The CDR3 region is CATSTRTGNTEAFF. The CDR3 nucleotides are TGTGCCACCAGCACCCGGACAGGGAACACTGAAGCTTTCTTT.

The count of this clone is one. The chain carries TRBV4-1 and TRBJ2-7; 8 bases agree with TRBD2. Unmatched junction bases numbered 11, after V lost 0 bases and J lost 4 bases. CDR1 is MGHRA, CDR2 YSYEKL, per germline. The CDR3 extends over 17 amino acids. CDR3 loop: CASSQDFLGGRRYEQYF. CDR3 nucleotides: TGCGCCAGCAGCCAAGATTTCCTGGGCGGGAGGAGGTACGAGCAGTACTTC.